These 27 T cell receptor beta chains were sequenced from one sample in a study of PD-1 blockade in classical Hodgkin lymphoma. This table comes from immunoSEQ multiplex PCR, and its TCRdb copy is limited to in-frame clones, with some not included. The table shows over 50,000 clones, with 81% occurring only once. All trial patients relapsed after autologous stem cell transplantation. Sequenced here: peripheral blood mononuclear cells (PBMCs), sampled at baseline. The receptors were sampled from a human donor with classical Hodgkin lymphoma.

The chain uses TRBV7-9 and TRBJ1-1; unclear D gene. The germline gives CDR1 SEHNR, CDR2 FQNEAQ (reference sequence). Deletions cut 0 bases from V and 4 bases from J, with 9 bases between. The CDR3 is 14 amino acids. CDR3 nucleotide sequence: TGTGCCAGCAGCTTAGCGGCCCGGAGCACTGAAGCTTTCTTT. This gives the protein CASSLAARSTEAFF. The full variable domain, with the rest looked up from reference TRBV7-9 and TRBJ1-1, is DTGVSQNPRHKITKRGQNVTFRCDPISEHNRLYWYRQTLGQGPEFLTYFQNEAQLEKSRLLSDRFSAERPKGSFSTLEIQRTEQGDSAMYLCASSLAARSTEAFFGQGTRLTVV.

The J gene is TRBJ2-7, the V gene TRBV11-2, with a weak D call TRBD2 (5 bases). The CDR3 is made up of 14 amino acids. V dropped 0 bases and J dropped 7 bases, with 13 bases sitting between them. Germline V gene lookup returns CDR1 SGHAT and CDR2 FQNNGV. CDR3 DNA: TGTGCCAGCAGCTTAGACTCGCAGCCGGGGGAGCAGTACGTC. It translates to CASSLDSQPGEQYV.

The genes are TRBV29-1 and TRBJ1-2; a possible D gene is TRBD1 (5 bases). CDR1 is SQVTM and CDR2 is ANQGSEA in the germline V gene. The CDR3 sequence is 14 residues long. V was clipped by 1 base and J by 8 bases, with 17 bases between them. DNA for the CDR3: TGCAGCGTTGAAGCCTCGGGGCCCAGGCGGGGCTACACCTTC. This gives the protein CSVEASGPRRGYTF.

The genes are TRBV11-2 and TRBJ1-5, with D hard to call. The CDR3 is made up of 13 amino acids. CDR1 and CDR2 from the germline V gene are SGHAT and FQNNGV. The V end lost 5 bases, the J end lost 1 base, and 6 bases lay between the germline ends. CDR3 DNA sequence: TGTGCCAGCAGCAAGGGAAGCAATCAGCCCCAGCATTTT. Protein: CASSKGSNQPQHF.

This rearrangement joins TRBV5-1 to TRBJ1-2; D is perhaps TRBD1 (6 bases). Trimming took 0 bases from V and 6 from J, leaving 21 bases between them. Germline CDR1 is SGHRS and CDR2 is YFSETQ. The length of the CDR3 is 17 residues. The CDR3 sequence is CASSLAWAGASRNGYTF. The CDR3 nucleotides are TGCGCCAGCAGCTTGGCCTGGGCAGGGGCCTCAAGGAATGGCTACACCTTC. Together with reference TRBV5-1 and TRBJ1-2, the CDR3 gives the full variable domain: KAGVTQTPRYLIKTRGQQVTLSCSPISGHRSVSWYQQTPGQGLQFLFEYFSETQRNKGNFPGRFSGRQFSNSRSEMNVSTLELGDSALYLCASSLAWAGASRNGYTFGSGTRLTVV.

This chain links TRBV6-6 with TRBJ2-1; TRBD2 matches at 7 bases. V lost 6 bases to trimming and J lost 6 bases; unmatched junction nucleotides: 11. The CDR3 has 15 residues. Per germline, CDR1 MNHNY and CDR2 SVGAGI (reference sequence). CDR3 nucleotides: TGTGCCAGCAGATCTAGCGGAGGACGAGGCAATGAGCAGTTCTTC. This encodes CASRSSGGRGNEQFF.

The genes are TRBV7-9 and TRBJ2-5; 9 bases agree with TRBD2. This CDR3 spans 16 amino acids. The J segment lost 4 bases and the V segment lost 2 bases, leaving 8 bases of the junction unmatched. Per germline, CDR1 SEHNR and CDR2 FQNEAQ (reference sequence). In DNA, the CDR3 is TGTGCCAGCAGCTTATCGCGCGGGAGGGCGCCAGAGACCCAGTACTTC. Its protein product is CASSLSRGRAPETQYF.

The chain is built from TRBV7-2 and TRBJ2-1; D may correspond to TRBD1 or TRBD2 (6 bases each). The V and J ends lost 3 bases and 8 bases respectively, with 11 bases between them. This CDR3 has 13 amino acids. CDR1 SGHTA and CDR2 FQGNSA come from the germline V gene. The CDR3 loop reads CASSFAGGDEQFF. The DNA of the CDR3 is TGTGCCAGCAGCTTTGCCGGGGGCGATGAGCAGTTCTTC.

This clone was picked up one time. The chain joins TRBV10-1 to TRBJ2-7; 7 nucleotides align to TRBD2. After removal of 10 bases from V and 0 bases from J, the junction contained 12 bases not matched to a gene. This CDR3 is 15 amino acids long. Germline V CDR1 and CDR2: WNHNN, SYGVQD (reference sequence). CDR3 sequence: CANGGMTTHSYEQYV. The CDR3 DNA reads as TGCGCCAACGGGGGGATGACGACTCACTCCTACGAGCAGTACGTC.

The rearrangement uses TRBV6-4 and TRBJ2-1; possibly TRBD2 for D (6 bases). Germline V gene sequence: CDR1 MRHNA, CDR2 SNTAGT. V lost 8 bases to trimming and J lost 7 bases, with 15 bases between them. CDR3 length equals 13 residues. CDR3 bases: TGTGCCAGCTCCGGACCGGGGAGGAATGAGCAGTTCTTC. This translates into CASSGPGRNEQFF.

The chain combines TRBV4-1 with TRBJ1-2; a possible D gene is TRBD1 (6 bases). The CDR3 has 16 residues. The V gene lost 1 base and the J gene lost 2 bases, with 14 bases spanning the gap. Germline V CDR1 and CDR2: MGHRA, YSYEKL. The CDR3 coding sequence is TGCGCCAGCAGCCAAGGACAGGCGTCGGCAAACTATGGCTACACCTTC. As protein: CASSQGQASANYGYTF.

V is TRBV4-1 and J is TRBJ2-1; TRBD1 or TRBD2 may be the D gene (5 bases each). Germline loops: CDR1 MGHRA, CDR2 YSYEKL. The CDR3 spans 17 residues. Trimming took 1 base from V and 1 from J, leaving 14 bases between them. CDR3 amino acids: CASSQVKTRGSYNEQFF. CDR3 nucleotide sequence: TGCGCCAGCAGCCAAGTTAAAACTAGGGGATCCTACAATGAGCAGTTCTTC.

The V and J genes are TRBV6-5 and TRBJ2-1; the D gene is possibly TRBD1 (6 bases). Germline V lookup: CDR1 MNHEY, CDR2 SVGAGI. The V and J ends lost 7 bases and 6 bases respectively, with 16 bases between them. The CDR3 spans 14 residues. The CDR3 nucleotides are TGTGCCAGCATCTTTAGCAGGGGCGGCAATGAGCAGTTCTTC. Its translation: CASIFSRGGNEQFF.

This chain joins TRBV19 and TRBJ1-2; perhaps TRBD1 as D (6 bases). The CDR3 runs 16 residues. The germline V gene encodes CDR1 LNHDA and CDR2 SQIVND (reference sequence). V lost 7 bases and J 5 bases, leaving 23 bases between the germline ends. CDR3 sequence (DNA): TGTGCCAGTATAGACAGGACCTACCGCGGATTATATGGCTACACCTTC. Residues: CASIDRTYRGLYGYTF.

CDR3: CASSQVYSTDTQYF. CDR3 coding DNA: TGCGCCAGCAGCCAGGTTTATAGCACAGATACGCAGTATTTT. This rearrangement joins TRBV5-1 to TRBJ2-3; D is undetermined. Per germline, CDR1 SGHRS and CDR2 YFSETQ. Trimming pared 4 bases from V and 0 bases from J, leaving 9 bases between. The CDR3 is 14 amino acids.

The chain recombines TRBV7-2 with TRBJ2-2; 7 nucleotides align to TRBD2. This CDR3 has 14 amino acids. CDR1 and CDR2 (germline): SGHTA, FQGNSA. With 3 bases clipped from V and 5 bases from J, the junction kept 3 bases outside the gene matches. The CDR3 spells CASSLGTMTGELFF. The CDR3 DNA reads TGTGCCAGCAGCTTGGGGACTATGACCGGGGAGCTGTTTTTT.

The rearrangement links TRBV14 to TRBJ2-1, with D possibly being TRBD2 (6 bases). Trimming left V 10 bases short and J 0 bases short, with 7 bases between. Germline assignment: CDR1 SGHDN and CDR2 FVKESK. This CDR3 is built from 12 residues. The CDR3: CATGSSYNEQFF. In DNA, the CDR3 is TGTGCCACCGGGAGCTCCTACAATGAGCAGTTCTTC. Combining the CDR3 with reference TRBV14 and TRBJ2-1 gives the whole variable domain EAGVTQFPSHSVIEKGQTVTLRCDPISGHDNLYWYRRVMGKEIKFLLHFVKESKQDESGMPNNRFLAERTGGTYSTLKVQPAELEDSGVYFCATGSSYNEQFFGPGTRLTVL.

The rearrangement links TRBV7-6 to TRBJ1-2, with 10 bases identical to TRBD1. Germline CDR1 and CDR2: SGHVS and FNYEAQ. CDR3 length: 14 residues. V lost 4 bases, J lost 7 bases, and 6 bases stayed unmatched. As DNA, the CDR3 is TGTGCCAGCAGCTCCTGGACAGGGGGTGGTGGCTACACCTTC. This codes for CASSSWTGGGGYTF.

This chain uses TRBV15 with TRBJ2-7; either TRBD1 or TRBD2 may supply D (6 bases each). Germline assignment: CDR1 LNHNV and CDR2 YYDKDF (reference sequence). The germline V and J ends were trimmed by 6 bases and 6 bases, with 15 bases remaining between them. The CDR3 totals 13 residues. The DNA of the CDR3 is TGTGCCACCAGGCCCTCATGGGGGGCCGAGCAGTACTTC. This codes for CATRPSWGAEQYF.

This clone was counted many times. V usage is TRBV5-4 and J usage is TRBJ2-2, with D tentatively TRBD2 (6 bases). CDR3 size: 15 residues. Germline CDR1 is SGHNT and CDR2 is YYREEE (reference sequence). Trimming removed 2 bases at V and 2 bases at J, with 10 bases between. The CDR3 spells CASSFQRANTGELFF. CDR3 nucleotides: TGTGCCAGCAGCTTCCAGCGGGCTAACACCGGGGAGCTGTTTTTT.

Regarding this clone: The sample carries other DNA sequences with the same CDR3. This chain connects TRBV7-9 to TRBJ1-3, with D hard to call. This CDR3 comprises 14 residues. With 1 base removed from V and 2 bases from J, the gap between germline ends came to 6 bases. CDR1 SEHNR and CDR2 FQNEAQ come from the germline V gene (reference sequence). The CDR3 loop is CASSLDRTGNTIYF. The CDR3 DNA reads TGTGCCAGCAGCTTAGATAGAACTGGAAACACCATATATTTT.

This clone was observed a handful of times. The chain is built from TRBV7-9 and TRBJ2-1; D may be TRBD1 or TRBD2 (5 bases each). The CDR3 covers 13 residues. Germline-derived CDR1 and CDR2 are SEHNR and FQNEAQ (reference sequence). Trimming shortened V by 5 bases and J by 7 bases, and 12 bases separated the two germline ends. The CDR3 sequence: CASSPRDVNEQFF. CDR3 DNA: TGTGCCAGCAGCCCCCGGGACGTAAATGAGCAGTTCTTC.

J is TRBJ1-1 and V is TRBV27; D ambiguous. Trimming took off 2 bases at V and 5 bases at J, with 9 bases between the two ends. Germline CDR1 and CDR2: MNHEY and SMNVEV (reference sequence). This CDR3 is 13 amino acids long. CDR3 nucleotides: TGTGCCAGCAGTTTACACGGGGAGACTGAAGCTTTCTTT. Its protein product is CASSLHGETEAFF.

A few counts support this clone. The chain has TRBV30 and TRBJ1-1; the D gene is possibly TRBD1 (6 bases). Trimming cost V 0 bases and J 1 base, with 6 bases left between them. Germline V CDR1 and CDR2: GTSNPN, SVGIG (reference sequence). CDR3 size: 13 residues. This chain's CDR3 is CAWSVQGNTEAFF. As DNA, the CDR3 is TGTGCCTGGAGTGTACAGGGGAACACTGAAGCTTTCTTT.

The chain joins TRBV27 to TRBJ2-5, with 15 positions matching TRBD2. Germline V gives CDR1 MNHEY, CDR2 SMNVEV (reference sequence). Losses at the gene ends were 5 bases for V and 4 bases for J; bases not matched to a gene: 5. This CDR3 has 16 residues. CDR3 bases: TGTGCCAGCAGTGGGACTAGCGGGGGGTTAGGAGAGACCCAGTACTTC. It is translated as CASSGTSGGLGETQYF.

The CDR3 region has the DNA TGTGCCAGCAGTCTCACAGGGGACACTGAAGCTTTCTTT. Encoded protein: CASSLTGDTEAFF. J is TRBJ1-1 and V is TRBV6-1; 7 bases map to TRBD1. Per the germline V gene, CDR1 is MNHNS and CDR2 is SASEGT. With 5 bases clipped from V and 3 bases from J, the junction kept 3 bases outside the gene matches. CDR3 length: 13 amino acids.

J is TRBJ2-1 and V is TRBV7-9; 13 positions match TRBD2. The trim removed 5 bases at V and 3 bases at J, leaving 4 bases unmatched. Per germline, CDR1 SEHNR and CDR2 FQNEAQ (reference sequence). This CDR3 comprises 16 residues. The CDR3 is CASSLGTSGIYNEQFF. In nucleotides, the CDR3 is TGTGCCAGCAGCCTAGGGACTAGCGGGATCTACAATGAGCAGTTCTTC.